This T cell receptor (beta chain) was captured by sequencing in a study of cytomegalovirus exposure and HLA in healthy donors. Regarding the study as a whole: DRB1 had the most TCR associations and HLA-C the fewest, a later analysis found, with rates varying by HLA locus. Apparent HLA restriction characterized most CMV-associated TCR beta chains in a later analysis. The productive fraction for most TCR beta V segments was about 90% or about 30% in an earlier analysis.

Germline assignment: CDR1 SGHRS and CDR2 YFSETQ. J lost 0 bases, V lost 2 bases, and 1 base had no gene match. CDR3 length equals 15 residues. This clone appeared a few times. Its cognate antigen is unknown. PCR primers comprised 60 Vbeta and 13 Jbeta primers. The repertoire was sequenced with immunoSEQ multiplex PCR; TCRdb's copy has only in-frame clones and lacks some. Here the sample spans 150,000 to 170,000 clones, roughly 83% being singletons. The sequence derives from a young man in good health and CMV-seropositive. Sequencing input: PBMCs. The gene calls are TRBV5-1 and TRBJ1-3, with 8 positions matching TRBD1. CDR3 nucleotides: TGCGCCAGCAGCTTTACAGGGGGCTCTGGAAACACCATATATTTT. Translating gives CASSFTGGSGNTIYF.